This TCR beta chain was profiled in a study of Ad26.COV2.S vaccination and SARS-CoV-2 variants. Study information: Dosing was one shot or two shots 56 days apart. Study-level findings and limits: Marked by substantial breadth, spike-specific CD8+ and CD4+ T cell responses were reportedly seen after vaccination. Measurements of TCR breadth and depth may have given underestimates of the total T cell responses.

As to treatment: some 20 received Ad26.COV2.S at low or high dose, single or two shots; about 5 received placebo; per-sample allocation not given. The study sampled participants on day 63 after the first vaccine or placebo injection. Adults aged 18-55 years in Boston included the donor. As concerns this clone: What it binds is not known.

Trimming left V 2 bases short and J 6 bases short, with 10 bases between. The germline gives CDR1 MNHEY, CDR2 SVGAGI. The CDR3 has 13 residues. Generated by immunoSEQ multiplex PCR, the TCRdb table keeps only in-frame clones and is missing some. Of hundreds of thousands of clones in the sample, around 90% were seen once. The receptor was isolated from a person aged 18-65 years who received the Ad26.COV2.S COVID-19 vaccine or a placebo. The sample in question was peripheral blood, obtained in a trial of Ad26.COV2.S vaccine versus placebo. The rearrangement joins TRBV6-5 to TRBJ1-1; D is undetermined. The CDR3 protein is CASSYRPQAEAFF. The CDR3 nucleotides read TGTGCCAGCAGTTACCGACCGCAAGCTGAAGCTTTCTTT.